This TCR beta chain was identified in a study of shared clonotypes between healthy human individuals. Findings of the study overall: Generation of non-shared clonotypes was less probable than generation of clonotypes shared by all four donors.

As for this clone: The target antigen is unknown.

Germline V lookup: CDR1 SGHNT, CDR2 YYREEE (reference sequence). V was pared by 0 bases and J by 2 bases, with 9 bases between. The CDR3 sequence is 14 residues long. Deep was the level at which the assay was run. Produced via immunoSEQ multiplex PCR; TCRdb's table is partial and in-frame only. The data contain about 2 million clones, about 94% of them singletons. As defined, naive CD8 cells were CD45RO-negative and positively selected for CCR7, with terminally differentiated effector memory CD45RA+ cells excluded. The sequenced sample consisted of naive CD8+ T cells sorted from blood. The TCR was taken from a man aged 18 to 30 in good health. This chain links TRBV5-4 with TRBJ2-7; no definite D call. This chain's CDR3 is CASSLDARTYEQYF. For the CDR3, the DNA is TGTGCCAGCAGCTTGGACGCTAGGACCTACGAGCAGTACTTC.